In its sample, the clone carrying this T cell receptor (beta chain) was seen a few times. Its antigen is still unknown. Template switching added a universal primer site, and cDNA bore unique molecular identifiers. One entry per CDR3 protein results from TCRdb running MiXCR on the 5' RACE reads. Of nearly 650,000 distinct CDR3 sequences listed, less than 9% are singletons. The record originates from a study of identical twins. General study results and limits: Modelling approaches yielded underestimates of out-of-frame TCR alpha sharing between monozygotic twins.

Deletions cut 11 bases from V and 0 bases from J, with 8 bases between. The CDR3 contains 13 residues. Germline V gene lookup returns CDR1 SEHNR and CDR2 FQNEAQ (reference sequence). The sample was also reused in another study, on yellow fever vaccine responses in identical twins.

The chain joins TRBV7-9 to TRBJ2-6, with D perhaps matching TRBD2 (6 bases). The sample consisted of PBMCs. This clonotype originated in a woman under 30 in good health. This chain's CDR3 is CAPGSSGANVLTF. CDR3 sequence (DNA): TGTGCCCCCGGGAGCTCTGGGGCCAACGTCCTGACTTTC.